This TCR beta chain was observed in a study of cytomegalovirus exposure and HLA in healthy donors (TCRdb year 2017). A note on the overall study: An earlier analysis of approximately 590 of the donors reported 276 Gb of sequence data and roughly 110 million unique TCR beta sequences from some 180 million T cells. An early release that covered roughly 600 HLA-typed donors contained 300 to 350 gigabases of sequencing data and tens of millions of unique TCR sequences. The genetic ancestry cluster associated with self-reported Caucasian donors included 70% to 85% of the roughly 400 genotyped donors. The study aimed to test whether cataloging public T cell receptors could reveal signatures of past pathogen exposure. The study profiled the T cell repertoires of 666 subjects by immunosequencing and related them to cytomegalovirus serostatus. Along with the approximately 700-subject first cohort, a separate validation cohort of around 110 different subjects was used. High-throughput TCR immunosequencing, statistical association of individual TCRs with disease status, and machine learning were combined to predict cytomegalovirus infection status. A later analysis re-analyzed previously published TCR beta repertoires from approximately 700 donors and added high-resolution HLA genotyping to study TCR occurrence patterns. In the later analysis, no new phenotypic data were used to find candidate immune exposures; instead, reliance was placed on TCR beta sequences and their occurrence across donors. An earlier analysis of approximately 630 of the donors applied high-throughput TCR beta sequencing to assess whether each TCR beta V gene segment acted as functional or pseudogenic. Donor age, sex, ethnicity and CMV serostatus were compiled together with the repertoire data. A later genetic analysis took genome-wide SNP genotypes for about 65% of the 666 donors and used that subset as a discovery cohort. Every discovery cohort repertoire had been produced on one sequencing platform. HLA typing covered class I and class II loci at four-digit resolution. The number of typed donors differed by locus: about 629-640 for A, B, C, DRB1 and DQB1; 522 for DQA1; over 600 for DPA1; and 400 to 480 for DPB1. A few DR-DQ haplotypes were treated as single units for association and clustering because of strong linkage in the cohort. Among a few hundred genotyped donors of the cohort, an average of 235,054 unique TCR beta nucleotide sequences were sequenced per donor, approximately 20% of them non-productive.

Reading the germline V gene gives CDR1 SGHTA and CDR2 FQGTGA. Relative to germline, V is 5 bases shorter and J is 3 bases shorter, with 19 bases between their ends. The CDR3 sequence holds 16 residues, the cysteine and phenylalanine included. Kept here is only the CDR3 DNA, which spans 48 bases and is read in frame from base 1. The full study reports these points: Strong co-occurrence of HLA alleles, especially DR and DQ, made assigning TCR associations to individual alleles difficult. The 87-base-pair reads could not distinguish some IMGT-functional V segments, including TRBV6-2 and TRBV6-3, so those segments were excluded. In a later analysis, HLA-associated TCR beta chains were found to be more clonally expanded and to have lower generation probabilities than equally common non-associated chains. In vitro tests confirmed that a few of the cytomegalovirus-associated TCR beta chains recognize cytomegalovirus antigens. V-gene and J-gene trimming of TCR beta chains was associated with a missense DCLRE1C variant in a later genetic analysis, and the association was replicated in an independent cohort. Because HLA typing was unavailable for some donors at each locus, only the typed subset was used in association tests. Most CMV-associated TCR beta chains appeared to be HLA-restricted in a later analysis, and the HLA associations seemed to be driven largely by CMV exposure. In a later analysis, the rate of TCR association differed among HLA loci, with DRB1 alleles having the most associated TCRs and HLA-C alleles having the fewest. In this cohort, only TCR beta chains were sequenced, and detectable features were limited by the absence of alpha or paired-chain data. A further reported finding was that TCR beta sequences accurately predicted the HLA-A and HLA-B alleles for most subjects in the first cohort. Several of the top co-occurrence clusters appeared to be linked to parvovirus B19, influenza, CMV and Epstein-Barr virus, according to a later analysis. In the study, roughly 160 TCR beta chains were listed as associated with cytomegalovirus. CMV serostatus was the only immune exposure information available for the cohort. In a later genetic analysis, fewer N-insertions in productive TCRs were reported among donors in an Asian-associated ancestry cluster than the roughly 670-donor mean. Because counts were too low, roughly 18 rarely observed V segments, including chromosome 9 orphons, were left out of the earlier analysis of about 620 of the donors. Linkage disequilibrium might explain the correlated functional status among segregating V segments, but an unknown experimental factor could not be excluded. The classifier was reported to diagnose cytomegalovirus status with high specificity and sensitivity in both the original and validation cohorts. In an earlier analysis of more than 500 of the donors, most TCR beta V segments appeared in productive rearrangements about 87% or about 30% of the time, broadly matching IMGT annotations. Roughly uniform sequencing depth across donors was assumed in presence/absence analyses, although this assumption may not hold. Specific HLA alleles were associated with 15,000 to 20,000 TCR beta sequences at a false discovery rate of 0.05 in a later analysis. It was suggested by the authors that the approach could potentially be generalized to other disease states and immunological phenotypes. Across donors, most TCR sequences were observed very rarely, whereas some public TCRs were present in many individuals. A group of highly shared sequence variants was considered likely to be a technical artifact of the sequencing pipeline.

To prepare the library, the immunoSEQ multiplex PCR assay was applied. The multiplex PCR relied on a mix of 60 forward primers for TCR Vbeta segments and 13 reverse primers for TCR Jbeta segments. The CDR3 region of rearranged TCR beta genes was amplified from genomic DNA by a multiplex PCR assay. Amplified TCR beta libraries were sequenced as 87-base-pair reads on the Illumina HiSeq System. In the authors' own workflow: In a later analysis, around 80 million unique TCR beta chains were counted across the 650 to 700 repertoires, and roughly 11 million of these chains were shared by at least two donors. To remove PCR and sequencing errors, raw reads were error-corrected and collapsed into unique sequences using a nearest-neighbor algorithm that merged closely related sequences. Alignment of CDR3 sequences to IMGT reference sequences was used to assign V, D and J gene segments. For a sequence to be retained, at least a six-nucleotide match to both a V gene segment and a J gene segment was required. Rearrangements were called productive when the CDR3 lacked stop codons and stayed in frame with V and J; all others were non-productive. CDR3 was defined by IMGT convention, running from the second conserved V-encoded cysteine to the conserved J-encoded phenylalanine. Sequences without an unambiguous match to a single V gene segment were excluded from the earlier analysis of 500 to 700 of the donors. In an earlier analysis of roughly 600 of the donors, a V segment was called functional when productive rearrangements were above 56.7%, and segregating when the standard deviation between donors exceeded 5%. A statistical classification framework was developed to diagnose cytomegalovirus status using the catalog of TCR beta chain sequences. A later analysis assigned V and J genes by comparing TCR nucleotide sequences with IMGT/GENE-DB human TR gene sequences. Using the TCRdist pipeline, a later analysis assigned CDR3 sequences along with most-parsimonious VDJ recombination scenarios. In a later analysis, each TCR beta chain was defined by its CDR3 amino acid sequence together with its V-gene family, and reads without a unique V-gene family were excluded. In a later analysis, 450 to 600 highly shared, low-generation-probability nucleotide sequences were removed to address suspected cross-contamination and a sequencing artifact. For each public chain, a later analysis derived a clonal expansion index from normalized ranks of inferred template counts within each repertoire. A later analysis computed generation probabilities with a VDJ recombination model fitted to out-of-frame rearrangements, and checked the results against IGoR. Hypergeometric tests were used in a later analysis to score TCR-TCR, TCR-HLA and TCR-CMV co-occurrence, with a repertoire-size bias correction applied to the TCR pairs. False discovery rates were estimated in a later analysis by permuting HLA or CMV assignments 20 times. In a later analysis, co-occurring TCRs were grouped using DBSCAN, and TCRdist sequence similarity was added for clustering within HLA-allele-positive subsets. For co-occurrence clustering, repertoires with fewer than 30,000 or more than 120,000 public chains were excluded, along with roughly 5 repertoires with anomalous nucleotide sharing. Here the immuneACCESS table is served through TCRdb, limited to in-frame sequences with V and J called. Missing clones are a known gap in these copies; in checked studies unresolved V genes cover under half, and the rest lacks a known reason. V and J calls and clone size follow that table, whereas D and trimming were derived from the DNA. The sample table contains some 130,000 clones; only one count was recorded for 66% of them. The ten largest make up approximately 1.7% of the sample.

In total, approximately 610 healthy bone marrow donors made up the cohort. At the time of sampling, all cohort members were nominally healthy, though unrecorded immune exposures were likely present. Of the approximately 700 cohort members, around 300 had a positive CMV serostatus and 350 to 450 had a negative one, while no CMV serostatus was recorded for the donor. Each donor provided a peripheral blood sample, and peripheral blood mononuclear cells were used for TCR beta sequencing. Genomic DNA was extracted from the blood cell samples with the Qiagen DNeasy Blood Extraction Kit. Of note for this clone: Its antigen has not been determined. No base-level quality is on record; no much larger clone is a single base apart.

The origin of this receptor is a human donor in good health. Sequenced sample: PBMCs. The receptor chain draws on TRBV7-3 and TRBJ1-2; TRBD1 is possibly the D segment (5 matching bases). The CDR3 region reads CASSPTAGPLDYGYTF. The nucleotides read TGTGCCAGCAGCCCAACCGCAGGGCCTCTTGACTATGGCTACACCTTC. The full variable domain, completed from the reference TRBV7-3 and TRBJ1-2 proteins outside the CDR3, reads GAGVSQTPSNKVTEKGKYVELRCDPISGHTALYWYRQSLGQGPEFLIYFQGTGAADDSGLPNDRFFAVRPEGSVSTLKIQRTERGDSAVYLCASSPTAGPLDYGYTFGSGTRLTVV.